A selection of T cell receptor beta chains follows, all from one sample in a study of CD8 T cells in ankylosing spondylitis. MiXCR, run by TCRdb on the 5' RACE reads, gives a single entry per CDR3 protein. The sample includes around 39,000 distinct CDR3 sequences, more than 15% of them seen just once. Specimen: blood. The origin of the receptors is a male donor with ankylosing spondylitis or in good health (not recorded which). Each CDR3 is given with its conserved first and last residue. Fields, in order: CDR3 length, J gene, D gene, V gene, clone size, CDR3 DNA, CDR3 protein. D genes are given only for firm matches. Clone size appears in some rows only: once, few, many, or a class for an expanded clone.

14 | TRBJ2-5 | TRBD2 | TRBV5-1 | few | TGCGCCAGCAGCTCGTCGGTGGGAGGGGAGACCCAGTACTTC | CASSSSVGGETQYF
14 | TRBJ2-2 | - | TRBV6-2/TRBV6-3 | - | TGTGCCACCCGTCGAGGGGCTGGTCCCGGGGAGCTGTTTTTT | CATRRGAGPGELFF
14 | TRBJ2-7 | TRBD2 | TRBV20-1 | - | TGCAGTGCTGCGAGGCTAGCGGGATCCTACGAGCAGTACTTC | CSAARLAGSYEQYF
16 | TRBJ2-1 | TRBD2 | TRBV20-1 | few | TGCAGTGCTAGAGATCTTGCGGGAGGGGGCTACAATGAGCAGTTCTTC | CSARDLAGGGYNEQFF
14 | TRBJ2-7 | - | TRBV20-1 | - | TGCAGTGCTAGAGGGCTAGGGAACTCCTACGAGCAGTACTTC | CSARGLGNSYEQYF
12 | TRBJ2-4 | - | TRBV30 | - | TGTGCCGTCGGTCGTTCGGTAAACATTCAGTACTTC | CAVGRSVNIQYF
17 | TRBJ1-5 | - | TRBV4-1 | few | TGCGCCAGCAGCCAGACCCGGGAGTCGAAAGGTTATCAGCCCCAGCATTTT | CASSQTRESKGYQPQHF
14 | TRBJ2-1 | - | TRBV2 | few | TGTGCCAGCAGTGAACTGGGTACCTACAATGAGCAGTTCTTC | CASSELGTYNEQFF
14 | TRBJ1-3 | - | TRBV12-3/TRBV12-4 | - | TGTGCCAGCAGTGGAAATAGGGCCGGAAACACCATATATTTT | CASSGNRAGNTIYF
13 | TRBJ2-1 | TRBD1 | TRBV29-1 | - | TGCAGCGCCAGGGGACAGAACTACAATGAGCAGTTCTTC | CSARGQNYNEQFF
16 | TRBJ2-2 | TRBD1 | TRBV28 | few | TGTGCCAGCAGTCGGACAGGGGGTTTAAGGAGCGGGGAGCTGTTTTTT | CASSRTGGLRSGELFF
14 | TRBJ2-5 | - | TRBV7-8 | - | TGTGCCAGCAGCTTAGTCCCGGAACAAGAGACCCAGTACTTC | CASSLVPEQETQYF
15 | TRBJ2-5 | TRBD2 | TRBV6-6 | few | TGTGCCAGCAGTTATACTAGCGGGAGGAGGGAGACCCAGTACTTC | CASSYTSGRRETQYF
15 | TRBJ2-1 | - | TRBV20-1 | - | TGCAGTGCAAAAATTCCGGGGCGCTCCTACAATGAGCAGTTCTTC | CSAKIPGRSYNEQFF
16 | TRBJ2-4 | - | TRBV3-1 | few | TGTGCCAGCAGCCAAGGGAACAATAGGTGGGGAAACATTCAGTACTTC | CASSQGNNRWGNIQYF
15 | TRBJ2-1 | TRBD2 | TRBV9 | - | TGTGCCAGCAGCGGCCGGGAGGGCCATCGCGGTGAGCAGTTCTTC | CASSGREGHRGEQFF
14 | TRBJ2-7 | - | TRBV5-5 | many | TGTGCCAGCAGCTTGGTAGGCGGGTTCGGCGAGCAGTACTTC | CASSLVGGFGEQYF
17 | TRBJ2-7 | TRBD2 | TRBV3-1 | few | TGTGCCAGCAGCCAAGATCGTAGCGGGCTAGCGGGAAGCGAGCAGTACTTC | CASSQDRSGLAGSEQYF
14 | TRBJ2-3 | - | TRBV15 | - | TGTGCCACCAGCAGGCGCGTAAATTCGGATACGCAGTATTTT | CATSRRVNSDTQYF
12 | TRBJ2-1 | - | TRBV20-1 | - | TGCAGTGCTAGAGAAGGAGGGGGGGAGCAGTTCTTC | CSAREGGGEQFF
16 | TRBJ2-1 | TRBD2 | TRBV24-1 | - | TGTGCCACCAGTGATTTGGGCGGGGGGGCCGGTAATGAGCAGTTCTTC | CATSDLGGGAGNEQFF
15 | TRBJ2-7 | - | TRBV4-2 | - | TGTGCCAGCAGCCAAGCGGCCCAGAAAATCGACGAGCAGTACTTC | CASSQAAQKIDEQYF
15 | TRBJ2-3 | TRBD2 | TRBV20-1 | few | TGCAGTGCCAGACTAGCGGGGGGGCCGACAGATACGCAGTATTTT | CSARLAGGPTDTQYF
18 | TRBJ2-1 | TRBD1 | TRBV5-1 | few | TGCGCCAGCAGTCGCCCTCCCCCAACAGGGGGCTTGAACAATGAGCAGTTCTTC | CASSRPPPTGGLNNEQFF